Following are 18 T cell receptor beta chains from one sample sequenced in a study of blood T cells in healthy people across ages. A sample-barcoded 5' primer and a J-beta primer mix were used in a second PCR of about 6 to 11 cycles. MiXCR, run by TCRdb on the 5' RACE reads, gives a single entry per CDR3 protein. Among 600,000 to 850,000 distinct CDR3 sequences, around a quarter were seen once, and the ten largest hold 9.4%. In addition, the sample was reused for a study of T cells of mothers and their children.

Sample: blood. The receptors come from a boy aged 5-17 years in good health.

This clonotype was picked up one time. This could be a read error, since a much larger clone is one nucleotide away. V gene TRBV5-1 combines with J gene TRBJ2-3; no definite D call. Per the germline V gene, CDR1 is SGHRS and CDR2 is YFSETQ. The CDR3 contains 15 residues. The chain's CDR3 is CASSLEGYFTVTQYF. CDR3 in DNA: TGCGCCAGCAGCTTGGAAGGTTACTTCACAGTTACGCAGTATTTT.

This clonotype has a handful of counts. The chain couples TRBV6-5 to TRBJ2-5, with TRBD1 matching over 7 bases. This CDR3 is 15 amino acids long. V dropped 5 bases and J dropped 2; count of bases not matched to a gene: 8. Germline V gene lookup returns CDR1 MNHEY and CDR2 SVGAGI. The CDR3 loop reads CASSRQDRQQETQYF. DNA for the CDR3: TGTGCCAGCAGTAGGCAGGACAGGCAACAAGAGACCCAGTACTTC.

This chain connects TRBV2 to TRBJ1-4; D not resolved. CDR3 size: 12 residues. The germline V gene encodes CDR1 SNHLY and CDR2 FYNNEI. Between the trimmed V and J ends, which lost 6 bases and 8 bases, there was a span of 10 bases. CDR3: CASRRIEEKLFF. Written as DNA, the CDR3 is TGTGCCAGCAGGAGGATAGAAGAAAAACTGTTTTTT.

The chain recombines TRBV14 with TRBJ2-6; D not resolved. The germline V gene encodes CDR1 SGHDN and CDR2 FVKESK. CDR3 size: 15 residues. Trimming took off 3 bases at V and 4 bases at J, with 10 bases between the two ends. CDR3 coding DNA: TGTGCCAGCAGCCAGGGAATATTCGGGGCCAACGTCCTGACTTTC. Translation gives CASSQGIFGANVLTF.

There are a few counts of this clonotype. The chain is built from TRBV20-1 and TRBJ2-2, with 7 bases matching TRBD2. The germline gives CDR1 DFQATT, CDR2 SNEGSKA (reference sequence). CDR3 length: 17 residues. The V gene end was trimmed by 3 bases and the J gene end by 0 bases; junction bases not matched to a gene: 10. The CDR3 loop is CSASYPGLPANTGELFF. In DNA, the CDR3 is TGCAGTGCTAGTTACCCGGGACTACCTGCGAACACCGGGGAGCTGTTTTTT.

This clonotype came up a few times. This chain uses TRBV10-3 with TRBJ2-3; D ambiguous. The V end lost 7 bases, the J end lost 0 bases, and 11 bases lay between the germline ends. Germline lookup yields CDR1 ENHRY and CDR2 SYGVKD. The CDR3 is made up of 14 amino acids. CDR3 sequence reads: CAIKERSSTDTQYF. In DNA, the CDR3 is TGTGCCATCAAGGAGCGATCTAGCACAGATACGCAGTATTTT.

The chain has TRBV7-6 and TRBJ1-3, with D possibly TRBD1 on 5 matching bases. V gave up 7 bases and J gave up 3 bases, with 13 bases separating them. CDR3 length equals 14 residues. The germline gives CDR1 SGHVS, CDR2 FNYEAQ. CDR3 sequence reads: CASTLGGVGNTIYF. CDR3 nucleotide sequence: TGTGCCAGCACCCTCGGGGGGGTTGGAAACACCATATATTTT.

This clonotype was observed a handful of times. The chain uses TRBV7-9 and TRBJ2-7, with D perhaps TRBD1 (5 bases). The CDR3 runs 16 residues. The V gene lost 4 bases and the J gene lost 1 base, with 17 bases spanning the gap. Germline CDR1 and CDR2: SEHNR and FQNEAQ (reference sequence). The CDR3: CASSSWGDSSSYEQYF. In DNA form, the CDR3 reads TGTGCCAGCAGCTCGTGGGGTGACAGTTCTTCCTACGAGCAGTACTTC.

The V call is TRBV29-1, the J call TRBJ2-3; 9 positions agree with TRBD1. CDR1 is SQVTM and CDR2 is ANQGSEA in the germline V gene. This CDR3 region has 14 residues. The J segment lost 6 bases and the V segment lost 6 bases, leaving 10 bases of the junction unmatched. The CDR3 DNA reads TGCAGCGTCGGTAGGGACAGGGTGTCGGATACGCAGTATTTT. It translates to CSVGRDRVSDTQYF.

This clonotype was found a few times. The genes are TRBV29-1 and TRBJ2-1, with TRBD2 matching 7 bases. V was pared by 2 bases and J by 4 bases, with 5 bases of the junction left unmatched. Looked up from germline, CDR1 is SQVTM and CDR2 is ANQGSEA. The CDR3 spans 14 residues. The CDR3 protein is CSVELREFYNEQFF. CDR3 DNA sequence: TGCAGCGTTGAATTGCGGGAGTTTTACAATGAGCAGTTCTTC.

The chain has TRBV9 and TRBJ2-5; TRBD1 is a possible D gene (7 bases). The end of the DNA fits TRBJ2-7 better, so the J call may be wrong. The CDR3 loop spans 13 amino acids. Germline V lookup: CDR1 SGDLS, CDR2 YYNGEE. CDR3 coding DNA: TGTGCCAGCCGGGGGACAGACTCCTACGAGCAGTACTTC. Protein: CASRGTDSYEQYF.

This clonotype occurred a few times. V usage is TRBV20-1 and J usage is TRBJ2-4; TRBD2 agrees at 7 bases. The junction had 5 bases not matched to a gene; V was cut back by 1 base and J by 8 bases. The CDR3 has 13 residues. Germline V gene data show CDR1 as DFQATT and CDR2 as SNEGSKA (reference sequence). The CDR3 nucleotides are TGCAGTGCTAGAGCCAGCGGGGAACACATTCAGTACTTC. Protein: CSARASGEHIQYF.

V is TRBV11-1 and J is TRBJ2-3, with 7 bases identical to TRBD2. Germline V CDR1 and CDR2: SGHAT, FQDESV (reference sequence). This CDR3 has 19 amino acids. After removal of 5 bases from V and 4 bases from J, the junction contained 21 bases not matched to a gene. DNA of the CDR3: TGTGCCAGCAGCCCTATTTTGTGGGGTAGCGGGTCTCTCCCAGATACGCAGTATTTT. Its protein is CASSPILWGSGSLPDTQYF. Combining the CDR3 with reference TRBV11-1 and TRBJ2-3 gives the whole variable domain EAEVAQSPRYKITEKSQAVAFWCDPISGHATLYWYRQILGQGPELLVQFQDESVVDDSQLPKDRFSAERLKGVDSTLKIQPAELGDSAMYLCASSPILWGSGSLPDTQYFGPGTRLTVL.

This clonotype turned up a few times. The CDR3 DNA follows: TGTGCCATCAGTGAGTCGAACAAATACTACGAGCAGTACTTC. This sequence encodes CAISESNKYYEQYF. The chain couples TRBV10-3 to TRBJ2-7; the D is unclear. This CDR3 has 14 residues. The V and J ends lost 0 bases and 3 bases respectively, with 9 bases between them. Germline lookup yields CDR1 ENHRY and CDR2 SYGVKD.

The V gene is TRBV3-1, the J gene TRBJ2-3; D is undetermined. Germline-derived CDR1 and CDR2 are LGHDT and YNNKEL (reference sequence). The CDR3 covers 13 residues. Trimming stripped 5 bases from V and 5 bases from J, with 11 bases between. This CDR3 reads CASSTWLGDTQYF. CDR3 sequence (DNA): TGTGCCAGCAGCACCTGGTTGGGAGATACGCAGTATTTT.

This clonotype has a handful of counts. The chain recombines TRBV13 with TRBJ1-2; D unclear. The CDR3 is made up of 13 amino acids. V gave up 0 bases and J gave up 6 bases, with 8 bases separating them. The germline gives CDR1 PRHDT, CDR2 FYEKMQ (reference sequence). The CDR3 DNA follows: TGTGCCAGCAGCTTAGGGGGAGACGATGGCTACACCTTC. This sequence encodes CASSLGGDDGYTF.

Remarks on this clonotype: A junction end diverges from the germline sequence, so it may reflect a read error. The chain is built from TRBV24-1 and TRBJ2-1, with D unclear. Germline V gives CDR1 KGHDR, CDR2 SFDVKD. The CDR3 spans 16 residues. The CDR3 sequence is CATSDLSHLSYSEQFF. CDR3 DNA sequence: TGTGCCACCAGTGATTTGTCTCACCTATCGTACAGTGAGCAGTTCTTC.

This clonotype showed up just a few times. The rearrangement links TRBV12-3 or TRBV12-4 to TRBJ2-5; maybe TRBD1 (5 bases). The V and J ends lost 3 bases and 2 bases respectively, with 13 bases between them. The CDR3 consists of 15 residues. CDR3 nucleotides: TGTGCCAGCAGTTTCAATGAGGCAGGGCAAGAGACCCAGTACTTC. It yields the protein CASSFNEAGQETQYF.